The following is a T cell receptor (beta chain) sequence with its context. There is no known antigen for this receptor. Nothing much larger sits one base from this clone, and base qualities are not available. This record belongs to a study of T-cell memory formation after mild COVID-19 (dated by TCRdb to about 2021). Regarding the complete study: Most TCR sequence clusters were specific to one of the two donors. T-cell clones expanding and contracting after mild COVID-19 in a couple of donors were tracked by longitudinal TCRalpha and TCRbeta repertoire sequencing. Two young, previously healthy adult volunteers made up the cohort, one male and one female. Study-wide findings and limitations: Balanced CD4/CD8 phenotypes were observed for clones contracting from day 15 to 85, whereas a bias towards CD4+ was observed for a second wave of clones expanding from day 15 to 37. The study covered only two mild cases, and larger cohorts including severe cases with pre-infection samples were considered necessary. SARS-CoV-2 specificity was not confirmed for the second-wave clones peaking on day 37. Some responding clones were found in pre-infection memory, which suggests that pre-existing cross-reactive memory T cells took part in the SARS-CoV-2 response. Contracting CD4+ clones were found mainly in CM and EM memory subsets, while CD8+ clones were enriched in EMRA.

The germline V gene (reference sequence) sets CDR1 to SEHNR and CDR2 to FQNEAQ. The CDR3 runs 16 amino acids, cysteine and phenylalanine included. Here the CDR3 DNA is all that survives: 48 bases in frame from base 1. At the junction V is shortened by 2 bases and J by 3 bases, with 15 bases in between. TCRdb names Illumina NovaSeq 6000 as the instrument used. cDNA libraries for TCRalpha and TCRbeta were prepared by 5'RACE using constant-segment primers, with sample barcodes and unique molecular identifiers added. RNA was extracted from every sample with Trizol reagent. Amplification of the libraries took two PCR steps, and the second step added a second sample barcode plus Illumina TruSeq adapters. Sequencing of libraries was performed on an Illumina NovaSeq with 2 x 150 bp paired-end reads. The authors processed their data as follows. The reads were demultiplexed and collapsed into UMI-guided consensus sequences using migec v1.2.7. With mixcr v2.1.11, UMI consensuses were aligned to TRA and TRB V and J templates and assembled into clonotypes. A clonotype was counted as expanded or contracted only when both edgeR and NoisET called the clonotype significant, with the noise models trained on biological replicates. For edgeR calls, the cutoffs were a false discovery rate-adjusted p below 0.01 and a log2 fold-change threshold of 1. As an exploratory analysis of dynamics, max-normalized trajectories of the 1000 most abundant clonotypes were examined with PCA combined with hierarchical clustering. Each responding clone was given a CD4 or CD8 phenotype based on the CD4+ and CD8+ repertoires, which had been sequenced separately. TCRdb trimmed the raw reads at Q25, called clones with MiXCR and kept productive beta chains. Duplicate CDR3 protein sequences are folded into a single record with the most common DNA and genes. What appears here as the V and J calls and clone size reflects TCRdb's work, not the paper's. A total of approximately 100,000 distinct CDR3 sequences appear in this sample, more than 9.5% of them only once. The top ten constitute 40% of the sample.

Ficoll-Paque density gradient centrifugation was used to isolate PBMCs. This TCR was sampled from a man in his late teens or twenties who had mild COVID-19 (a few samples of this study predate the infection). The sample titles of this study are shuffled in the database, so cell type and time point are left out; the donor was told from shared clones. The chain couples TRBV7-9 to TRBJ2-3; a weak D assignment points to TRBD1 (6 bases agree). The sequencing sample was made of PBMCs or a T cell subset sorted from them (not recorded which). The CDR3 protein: CASSLPSRGRTDTQYF. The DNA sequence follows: TGTGCCAGCAGCTTACCCAGCAGGGGCAGGACAGATACGCAGTATTTT.